This passage covers 8 T cell receptor beta chains from one sample sequenced in a study of control samples from healthy donors and cancer patients. Assay used: immunoSEQ multiplex PCR; TCRdb lists only in-frame clones, some missing. This sample has 200,000 or so clones, with just under 95% found just once. The sample was blood. The receptors come from a man aged 45-60 years in good health.

The genes are TRBV9 and TRBJ2-3, with 8 bases identical to TRBD2. The J segment lost 6 bases and the V segment lost 0 bases, leaving 6 bases of the junction unmatched. The CDR3 spans 15 residues. Germline values: CDR1 SGDLS, CDR2 YYNGEE. The CDR3 loop reads CASSVAGGCGDTQYF. CDR3 DNA: TGTGCCAGCAGCGTAGCGGGGGGGTGCGGGGATACGCAGTATTTT.

The chain recombines TRBV5-1 with TRBJ1-5; 7 bases line up with TRBD1. The CDR3 contains 15 residues. CDR1 is SGHRS and CDR2 is YFSETQ in the germline V gene. With V trimmed by 0 bases and J by 4 bases, 4 bases remained unmatched. This chain's CDR3 is CASSLEAGGNQPQHF. In DNA, the CDR3 is TGCGCCAGCAGCTTGGAAGCAGGGGGGAATCAGCCCCAGCATTTT.

The chain is built from TRBV3-1 (or the pseudogene TRBV3-2) and TRBJ1-1; 8 nucleotides match TRBD1. The CDR3 has 14 amino acids. V gave up 1 base and J gave up 5 bases; unmatched junction bases: 3. Germline V lookup: CDR1 LGHDT, CDR2 YNNKEL (reference sequence). The CDR3 sequence is CASSQVQGGTEAFF. The CDR3 DNA sequence: TGTGCCAGCAGCCAAGTACAGGGGGGAACTGAAGCTTTCTTT.

The chain carries TRBV28 and TRBJ2-2; no definite D call. Trimming took 5 bases from V and 0 from J, leaving 10 bases between them. In germline, CDR1 is MDHEN, CDR2 SYDVKM. CDR3 length: 15 residues. The DNA for the CDR3 is TGTGCCAGCAGTAGGAGACGAACGAACACCGGGGAGCTGTTTTTT. It is translated as CASSRRRTNTGELFF.

This clone was detected once. The chain joins TRBV7-2 to TRBJ2-3; unclear D gene. Germline V gene data show CDR1 as SGHTA and CDR2 as FQGNSA. This CDR3 is 14 amino acids long. Trimming removed 0 bases from V and 5 bases from J, with 9 bases in between. CDR3 sequence reads: CASSLASDVDTQYF. CDR3 DNA: TGTGCCAGCAGCTTAGCGAGCGACGTAGATACGCAGTATTTT.

The chain combines TRBV5-4 with TRBJ2-3; a possible D gene is TRBD2 (6 bases). Germline values: CDR1 SGHNT, CDR2 YYREEE (reference sequence). The V end lost 0 bases, the J end lost 1 base, and 9 bases lay between the germline ends. The CDR3 has 15 residues. CDR3 residues: CASSLETSRTDTQYF. CDR3 in DNA: TGTGCCAGCAGCTTGGAGACTAGTCGCACAGATACGCAGTATTTT.

This chain uses TRBV28 with TRBJ1-2; D is unclear. The CDR3 extends over 16 amino acids. Trimming stripped 3 bases from V and 1 base from J, with 15 bases between. CDR1 is MDHEN, CDR2 SYDVKM, per germline. The CDR3 DNA reads as TGTGCCAGCAGTTTCCGGCGAGCGCAGGATAACTATGGCTACACCTTC. It translates to CASSFRRAQDNYGYTF.

This clone was seen only once. This specimen includes other DNA sequences encoding the same CDR3. The chain couples TRBV6-5 to TRBJ1-1, with D unresolved. V was shortened by 5 bases and J by 0 bases, with 7 bases between the two germline ends. The CDR3 length is 13 residues. Germline CDR1 reads MNHEY; CDR2 reads SVGAGI. In nucleotides, the CDR3 is TGTGCCAGCAGTCGCACACTGAACACTGAAGCTTTCTTT. Its translation is CASSRTLNTEAFF.